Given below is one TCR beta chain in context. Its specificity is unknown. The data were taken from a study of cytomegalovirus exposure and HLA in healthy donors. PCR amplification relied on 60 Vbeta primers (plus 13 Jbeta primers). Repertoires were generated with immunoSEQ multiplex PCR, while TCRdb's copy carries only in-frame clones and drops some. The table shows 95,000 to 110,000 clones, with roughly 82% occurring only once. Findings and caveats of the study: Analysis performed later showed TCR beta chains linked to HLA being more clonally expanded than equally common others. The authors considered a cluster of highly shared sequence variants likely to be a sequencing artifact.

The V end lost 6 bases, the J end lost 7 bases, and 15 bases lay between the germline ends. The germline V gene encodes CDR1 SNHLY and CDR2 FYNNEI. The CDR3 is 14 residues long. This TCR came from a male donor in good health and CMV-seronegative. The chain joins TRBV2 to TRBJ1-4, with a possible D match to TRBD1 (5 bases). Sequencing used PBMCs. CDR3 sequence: CASSPGGTGEKLFF. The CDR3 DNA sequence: TGTGCCAGCAGCCCCGGGGGGACGGGTGAAAAACTGTTTTTT.